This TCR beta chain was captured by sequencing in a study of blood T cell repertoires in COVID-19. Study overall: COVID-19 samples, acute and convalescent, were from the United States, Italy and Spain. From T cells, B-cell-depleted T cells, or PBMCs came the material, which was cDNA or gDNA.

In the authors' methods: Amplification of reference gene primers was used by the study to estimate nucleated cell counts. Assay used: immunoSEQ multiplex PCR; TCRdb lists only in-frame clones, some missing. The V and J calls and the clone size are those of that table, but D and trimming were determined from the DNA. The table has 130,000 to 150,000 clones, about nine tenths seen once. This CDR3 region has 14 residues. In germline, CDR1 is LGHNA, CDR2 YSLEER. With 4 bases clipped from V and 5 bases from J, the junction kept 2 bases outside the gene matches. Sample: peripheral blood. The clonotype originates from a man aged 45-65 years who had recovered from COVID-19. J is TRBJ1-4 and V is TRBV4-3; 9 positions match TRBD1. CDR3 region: CASSLDRGNEKLFF. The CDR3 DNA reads TGCGCCAGCAGCCTAGACAGGGGGAATGAAAAACTGTTTTTT.